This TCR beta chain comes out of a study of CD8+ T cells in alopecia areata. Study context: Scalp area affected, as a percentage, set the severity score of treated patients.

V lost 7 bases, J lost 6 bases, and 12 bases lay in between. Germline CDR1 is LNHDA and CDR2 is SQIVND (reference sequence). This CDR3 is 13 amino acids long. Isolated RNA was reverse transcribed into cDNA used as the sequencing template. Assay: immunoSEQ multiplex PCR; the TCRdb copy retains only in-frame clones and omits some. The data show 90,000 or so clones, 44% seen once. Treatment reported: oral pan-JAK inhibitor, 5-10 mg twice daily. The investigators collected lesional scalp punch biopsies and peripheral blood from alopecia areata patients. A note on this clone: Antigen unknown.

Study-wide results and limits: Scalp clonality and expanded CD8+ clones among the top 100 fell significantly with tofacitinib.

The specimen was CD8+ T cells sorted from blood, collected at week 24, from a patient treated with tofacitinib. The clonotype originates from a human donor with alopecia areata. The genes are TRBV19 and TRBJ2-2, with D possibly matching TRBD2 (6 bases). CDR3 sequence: CASIQRRAGELFF. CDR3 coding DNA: TGTGCCAGTATCCAGCGGAGGGCCGGGGAGCTGTTTTTT.